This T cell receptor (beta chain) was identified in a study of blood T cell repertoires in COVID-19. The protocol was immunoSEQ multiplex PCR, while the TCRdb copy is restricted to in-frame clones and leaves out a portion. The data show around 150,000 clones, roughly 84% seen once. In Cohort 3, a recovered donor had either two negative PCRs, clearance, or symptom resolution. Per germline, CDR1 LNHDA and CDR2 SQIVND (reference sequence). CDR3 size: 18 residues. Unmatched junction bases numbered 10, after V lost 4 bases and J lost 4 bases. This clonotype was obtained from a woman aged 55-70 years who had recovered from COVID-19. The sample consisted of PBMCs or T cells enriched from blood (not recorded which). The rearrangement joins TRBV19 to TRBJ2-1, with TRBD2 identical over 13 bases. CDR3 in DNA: TGTGCCAGTAGTAGGGAAGGGGGACTAGCGGGGCTGTACAATGAGCAGTTCTTC. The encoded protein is CASSREGGLAGLYNEQFF.